One sample yielded the 15 T cell receptor beta chains listed below, sequenced in a study of blood T cell repertoires in COVID-19. Sequenced by immunoSEQ multiplex PCR; TCRdb stores in-frame clones only, minus some. The table records under 140,000 clones, 82% of them present only once. Input material: peripheral blood. Source of these receptors: a woman aged 55 to 70 with acute or convalescent COVID-19.

The chain has TRBV7-6 and TRBJ2-3; TRBD2 agrees at 12 bases. Germline-derived CDR1 and CDR2 are SGHVS and FNYEAQ. The V segment lost 5 bases and the J segment 14 bases; nucleotides outside the gene matches: 14. The CDR3 totals 15 residues. The CDR3 sequence: CASSQTTSGGPFVYF. The CDR3 DNA follows: TGTGCCAGCAGCCAGACGACTAGCGGGGGACCCTTTGTGTATTTT.

In this sample, this clone turned up once. V gene TRBV10-3 combines with J gene TRBJ1-2, with D perhaps matching TRBD1 (5 bases). With 4 bases removed from V and 6 bases from J, the gap between germline ends came to 9 bases. Germline loops: CDR1 ENHRY, CDR2 SYGVKD. The CDR3 totals 12 residues. CDR3: CAISGGGDGYTF. CDR3 DNA sequence: TGTGCCATCAGTGGGGGCGGGGATGGCTACACCTTC.

The chain has TRBV4-3 and TRBJ1-2, with 7 nucleotides matching TRBD1. V was clipped by 1 base and J by 4 bases; unmatched bases: 0. Germline V gene data show CDR1 as LGHNA and CDR2 as YSLEER. The CDR3 consists of 13 residues. The CDR3 reads CASSQGTGYGYTF. The DNA of the CDR3 is TGCGCCAGCAGCCAAGGGACAGGCTATGGCTACACCTTC.

The chain joins TRBV18 to TRBJ1-6; TRBD1 agrees at 7 bases. This CDR3 has 15 amino acids. J was trimmed by 7 bases and V by 8 bases; bases with no gene match: 11. Germline lookup yields CDR1 KGHSH and CDR2 LQKENI. Written as DNA, the CDR3 is TGTGCCAGCGGGATTTCCGGGACAGCAAATTCACCCCTCCACTTT. Its translation: CASGISGTANSPLHF.

The genes are TRBV9 and TRBJ2-3; 11 bases are shared with TRBD2. The trim removed 4 bases at V and 5 bases at J, leaving 9 bases unmatched. This CDR3 has 16 amino acids. Germline CDR1 is SGDLS and CDR2 is YYNGEE. CDR3 bases: TGTGCCAGCAGCTTCCTAGCGGGGGGAGGGGGAGATACGCAGTATTTT. Protein sequence: CASSFLAGGGGDTQYF.

The V call is TRBV6-5, the J call TRBJ1-1, with D perhaps TRBD1 (6 bases). Trimming removed 6 bases at V and 3 bases at J, with 14 bases between. The CDR3 has 14 amino acids. CDR1 and CDR2 from the germline V gene are MNHEY and SVGAGI. CDR3 in DNA: TGTGCCAGCAGAAACAGGGCCCCTTACACTGAAGCTTTCTTT. It yields the protein CASRNRAPYTEAFF.

CDR3 sequence reads: CASSRSESGEQYF. The DNA of the CDR3 is TGTGCCAGCAGCCGGTCAGAGTCGGGCGAGCAGTACTTC. The V gene is TRBV7-6, the J gene TRBJ2-7; D ambiguous. The CDR3 is 13 amino acids. Germline V lookup: CDR1 SGHVS, CDR2 FNYEAQ. V was cut by 5 bases and J by 6 bases, with 14 bases left in between.

V gene TRBV7-2 combines with J gene TRBJ1-5; 7 nucleotides match TRBD1. This CDR3 comprises 15 residues. The J segment lost 5 bases and the V segment lost 2 bases, leaving 6 bases of the junction unmatched. Germline CDR1 and CDR2: SGHTA and FQGNSA. The CDR3 bases are TGTGCCAGCAGCTTAAGACAGGGTGGGGATCAGCCCCAGCATTTT. Encoded protein: CASSLRQGGDQPQHF.

The V and J genes are TRBV28 and TRBJ2-2; 8 bases are a match to TRBD2. V shed 4 bases, J shed 6 bases, and the junction held 10 bases outside the gene matches. From germline, CDR1 is MDHEN and CDR2 SYDVKM. This CDR3 is built from 16 residues. In nucleotides, the CDR3 is TGTGCCAGCAGTTCCGCCCTCGGACTAGCTCCCGGGGAGCTGTTTTTT. Protein product: CASSSALGLAPGELFF.

The chain uses TRBV27 and TRBJ1-2; 10 nucleotides match TRBD1. V lost 8 bases to trimming and J lost 8 bases; unmatched junction nucleotides: 23. The CDR3 is 18 amino acids. CDR1 and CDR2 (germline): MNHEY, SMNVEV (reference sequence). The CDR3 region has the DNA TGTGCCAGCCGATCCTTTCTTAGACAGGGGGCGCAACGAGGCGGCTACACCTTC. Translating it yields CASRSFLRQGAQRGGYTF.

This chain uses TRBV12-5 with TRBJ1-3; 8 bases line up with TRBD1. CDR1 and CDR2 (germline): LGHNT, FRNRAP. V trimming: 3 bases; J trimming: 6 bases; junction bases outside the gene matches: 4. CDR3 length: 14 amino acids. CDR3: CASGLGQGPNTIYF. DNA of the CDR3: TGTGCTAGTGGTTTAGGACAGGGCCCAAACACCATATATTTT.

The rearrangement joins TRBV19 to TRBJ1-2; 10 nucleotides align to TRBD1. The CDR3 is made up of 17 amino acids. Germline loops: CDR1 LNHDA, CDR2 SQIVND (reference sequence). The ends lost 3 bases at V and 0 bases at J; junction bases unmatched: 7. The CDR3 DNA sequence: TGTGCCAGTAGTATTTCGGGGACAGGGGTTTCTAACTATGGCTACACCTTC. Translated: CASSISGTGVSNYGYTF.

This chain uses TRBV7-9 with TRBJ1-1; 11 bases map to TRBD1. The germline gives CDR1 SEHNR, CDR2 FQNEAQ (reference sequence). The trim removed 1 base at V and 11 bases at J, leaving 3 bases unmatched. This CDR3 has 13 amino acids. CDR3 sequence: CASSLVGQGVAFF. The CDR3 region has the DNA TGTGCCAGCAGCTTAGTGGGACAGGGGGTGGCTTTCTTT.

The genes are TRBV5-4 and TRBJ1-4; perhaps TRBD1 as D (5 bases). Germline V gene lookup returns CDR1 SGHNT and CDR2 YYREEE (reference sequence). Trimming cost V 4 bases and J 6 bases, with 13 bases left between them. The CDR3 loop spans 14 amino acids. The DNA of the CDR3 is TGTGCCAGCAGCAGGCGGGGCGGAGATGAAAAACTGTTTTTT. Translating gives CASSRRGGDEKLFF.

The rearrangement links TRBV30 to TRBJ2-2; TRBD1 aligns across 11 bases. The trim removed 4 bases at V and 7 bases at J, leaving 8 bases unmatched. This CDR3 comprises 15 residues. The germline CDR1 and CDR2 sequences are GTSNPN and SVGIG (reference sequence). CDR3 coding DNA: TGTGCCTGGACCGGACAGGGGGCTAAGGGCGGGGAGCTGTTTTTT. Amino acid sequence: CAWTGQGAKGGELFF.